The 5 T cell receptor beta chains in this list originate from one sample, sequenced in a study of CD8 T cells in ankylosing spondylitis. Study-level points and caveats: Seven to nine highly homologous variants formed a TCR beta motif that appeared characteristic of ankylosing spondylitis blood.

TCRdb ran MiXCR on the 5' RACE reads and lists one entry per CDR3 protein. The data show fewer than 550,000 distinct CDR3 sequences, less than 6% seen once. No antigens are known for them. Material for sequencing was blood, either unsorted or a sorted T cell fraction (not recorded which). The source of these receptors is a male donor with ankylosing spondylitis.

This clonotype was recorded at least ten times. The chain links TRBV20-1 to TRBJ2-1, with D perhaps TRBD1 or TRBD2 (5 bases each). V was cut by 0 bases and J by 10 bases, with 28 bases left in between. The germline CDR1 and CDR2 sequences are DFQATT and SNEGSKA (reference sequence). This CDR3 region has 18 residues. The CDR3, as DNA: TGCAGTGCTAGAGATTCCGGGACCCCAGGTGGTTTAGAGGTAGAGCAGTTCTTC. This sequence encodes CSARDSGTPGGLEVEQFF.

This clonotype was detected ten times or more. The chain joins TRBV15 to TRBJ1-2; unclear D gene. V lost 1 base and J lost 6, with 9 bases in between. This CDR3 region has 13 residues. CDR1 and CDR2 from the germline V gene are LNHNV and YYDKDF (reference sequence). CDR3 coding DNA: TGTGCCACCAGCAGAGGCTCCGGGAATGGCTACACCTTC. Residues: CATSRGSGNGYTF.

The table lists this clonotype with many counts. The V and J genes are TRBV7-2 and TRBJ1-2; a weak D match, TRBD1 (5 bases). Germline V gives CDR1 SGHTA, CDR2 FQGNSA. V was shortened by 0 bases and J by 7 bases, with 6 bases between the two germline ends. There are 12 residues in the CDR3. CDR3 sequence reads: CASSLAGPGYTF. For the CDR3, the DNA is TGTGCCAGCAGCTTAGCGGGGCCTGGCTACACCTTC.

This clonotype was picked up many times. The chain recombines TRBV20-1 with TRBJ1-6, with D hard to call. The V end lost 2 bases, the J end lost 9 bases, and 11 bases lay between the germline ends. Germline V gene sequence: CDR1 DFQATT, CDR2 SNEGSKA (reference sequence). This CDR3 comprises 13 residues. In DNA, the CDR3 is TGCAGTGCTAGACCTCTTGGTCCTTCACCCCTCCACTTT. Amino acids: CSARPLGPSPLHF.

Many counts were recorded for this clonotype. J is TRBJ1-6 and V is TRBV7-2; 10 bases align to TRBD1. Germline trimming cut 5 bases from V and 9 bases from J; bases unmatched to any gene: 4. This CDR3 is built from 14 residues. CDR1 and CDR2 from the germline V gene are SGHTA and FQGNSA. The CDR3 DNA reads TGTGCCAGCAGCGACAGGGGGCTGATTTCACCCCTCCACTTT. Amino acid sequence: CASSDRGLISPLHF.